The 25 T cell receptor delta chains below all came from one sample that was sequenced in a study of gamma-delta T cells after stem cell transplantation. TCRdb reran clone calling via CATT on the RT-PCR reads. The sample gives about 11,000 delta-chain clones, 1% to 1.5% of which show up once; 10% is in the top ten. Sequenced material: gamma-delta T cells. These receptors were taken from a human donor. It is not recorded whose cells these are; they may come from a transplant donor.

Comments on this clone: The TCRdb record carries a much larger clone's protein, which differs from this DNA's translation at residue 7; a read error is the likely cause, and the protein listed here is the DNA translation. Other DNA variants within this sample encode the same CDR3. This chain connects TRDV2 to TRDJ1; TRDD3 agrees at 10 bases. The CDR3 runs 17 residues. Germline V gene data show CDR1 as GEAIGNYY and CDR2 as EKD. The ends lost 0 bases at V and 0 bases at J; junction bases unmatched: 6. CDR3 bases: TGTGCCTGTGACACCGTGAGTACTGGGGGATACACCGATAAACTCATCTTT. This codes for CACDTVSTGGYTDKLIF.

This clone is termed medium-sized. The chain recombines TRDV2 with TRDJ1, with 7 nucleotides matching TRDD3. The CDR3 has 15 residues. Germline CDR1 is GEAIGNYY and CDR2 is EKD. Trimming cost V 0 bases and J 4 bases; bases outside gene matches: 7. The CDR3, as DNA: TGTGCCTGTGACACCGTAGCAGGGGGATTCGATAAACTCATCTTT. It is translated as CACDTVAGGFDKLIF.

This clone was seen a few times. This may come from a read error, since a much larger clone is one base off. Other DNA sequences of this sample code for an identical CDR3. The CDR3 here is CACDTVGESTDKLIF. For the CDR3, the DNA is TGTGCCTGTGATACCGTAGGGGAAAGCACCGATAAACTCATCTTT. The chain combines TRDV2 with TRDJ1; TRDD3 is a possible D gene (5 bases). The CDR3 runs to 15 residues. The germline V gene encodes CDR1 GEAIGNYY and CDR2 EKD. V dropped 4 bases and J dropped 1 base, with 15 bases sitting between them.

This clone was detected only a few times. Translating this DNA gives a protein that differs at residue 16 from the TCRdb one, which belongs to a much larger clone; a read error is likely, and the protein shown is this translation. The chain recombines TRDV2 with TRDJ1; the match to TRDD3 covers 10 bases. V was clipped by 1 base and J by 13 bases; unmatched bases: 23. The germline V gene has CDR1 GEAIGNYY and CDR2 EKD. This CDR3 has 18 residues. CDR3 protein: CACDTILRGPGDTEEPIF. In DNA, the CDR3 is TGTGCCTGTGACACTATCCTACGAGGTCCGGGGGATACGGAAGAACCCATCTTT.

This clone rates as medium-sized. Other DNA sequences of this sample code for an identical CDR3. The chain has TRDV2 and TRDJ1; 8 bases match TRDD3. V shed 1 base and J 0 bases; nucleotides not matched to a gene: 6. Germline-derived CDR1 and CDR2 are GEAIGNYY and EKD. This CDR3 has 16 amino acids. Here the CDR3 DNA reads TGTGCCTGTGACACGCTACAACTGGGGGACACCGATAAACTCATCTTT. Its translation is CACDTLQLGDTDKLIF.

This clone was recorded a few times. TCRdb records a much larger clone's protein for this DNA, with a difference at residue 3 that likely arises from a read error; the protein given is the translation of the DNA. The chain combines TRDV2 with TRDJ1, with 11 positions matching TRDD3. V dropped 9 bases and J dropped 3; count of bases not matched to a gene: 11. CDR1 is GEAIGNYY and CDR2 is EKD in the germline V gene. The CDR3 is 15 residues long. The CDR3 region is CARSPLGDRSDKLIF. Here the CDR3 DNA reads TGTGCCCGTTCACCACTGGGGGATAGGTCCGATAAACTCATCTTT.

This clone was counted only a few times. A read error may explain this, as a much larger clone is one base away. In the same sample, other DNA sequences code for this CDR3. The chain uses TRDV2 and TRDJ3; 9 bases line up with TRDD3. There are 24 residues in the CDR3. Germline CDR1 and CDR2: GEAIGNYY and EKD. The CDR3: CACDTVLGDSKAMKKTWDTRQMFF. CDR3 coding DNA: TGCGCCTGTGACACCGTACTGGGGGACTCGAAAGCAATGAAAAAGACCTGGGACACCCGACAGATGTTTTTC.

This clone qualifies as medium-sized. The same CDR3 arises from other DNA sequences in this sample as well. This rearrangement joins TRDV2 to TRDJ1; weak D call: TRDD3 (6 bases). Trimming took 1 base from V and 5 from J, leaving 22 bases between them. From germline, CDR1 is GEAIGNYY and CDR2 EKD. The CDR3 covers 17 residues. The DNA for the CDR3 is TGTGCCTGTGACACGATCTCCTGGGGCCTCACGGGGGATAAACTCATCTTT. Its protein product is CACDTISWGLTGDKLIF.

A few counts support this clone. Since a far larger clone is one base different, this is likely a read error. Within the sample, other DNA sequences also encode this same CDR3. The chain joins TRDV2 to TRDJ1; TRDD3 matches 10 bases. Trimming took 1 base from V and 2 from J; bases not matched to a gene: 6. The CDR3 is 16 residues long. Germline values: CDR1 GEAIGNYY, CDR2 EKD. CDR3: CACDTLGDTGTDKLIF. CDR3 bases: TGTGCCTGTGACACATTGGGGGATACTGGGACCGATAAACTCATCTTT.

The sample holds a few counts of this clone. The chain employs TRDV2 and TRDJ1; 12 bases fit TRDD3. The CDR3 is 18 amino acids. Trimming removed 3 bases from V and 1 base from J; junction bases left unmatched: 11. Germline V CDR1 and CDR2: GEAIGNYY, EKD. CDR3 in amino acids: CACDPVLGDTLSTDKLIF. The CDR3 bases are TGTGCCTGTGACCCAGTACTGGGGGATACCTTATCCACCGATAAACTCATCTTT.

With respect to this clone: TCRdb pairs this DNA with a much larger clone's protein that differs at residue 11, likely a read error; the protein shown was translated from the DNA. V gene TRDV2 combines with J gene TRDJ1, with TRDD3 as a possible D gene (6 bases). With 0 bases removed from V and 3 bases from J, the gap between germline ends came to 16 bases. Germline assignment: CDR1 GEAIGNYY and CDR2 EKD. CDR3 length equals 16 residues. In nucleotides, the CDR3 is TGTGCCTGTGACACCGTCGGGGATCGAGGGGCCGATAAACTCATCTTT. It is translated as CACDTVGDRGADKLIF.

This clone ranks as medium-sized. This chain connects TRDV2 to TRDJ1; 7 bases align to TRDD3. V was pared by 0 bases and J by 6 bases, with 15 bases of the junction left unmatched. The germline V gene encodes CDR1 GEAIGNYY and CDR2 EKD. The CDR3 has 17 residues. This chain's CDR3 is CACDTVWRTGAGNKLIF. The CDR3 coding sequence is TGTGCCTGTGACACCGTGTGGCGTACTGGGGCAGGGAATAAACTCATCTTT.

This clone turned up a few times. This may be a read error: a much more frequent sequence differs by one nucleotide. The sample holds other DNA sequences that translate to the same CDR3. The chain carries TRDV2 and TRDJ1; TRDD3 is a possible D gene (7 bases). The CDR3 is made up of 18 amino acids. V gave up 1 base and J gave up 1 base, with 21 bases separating them. Germline lookup yields CDR1 GEAIGNYY and CDR2 EKD. CDR3 protein: CACDTVLGSPSRTDKLIF. The CDR3 bases are TGTGCCTGTGACACGGTACTGGGGTCCCCTTCCCGCACCGATAAACTCATCTTT.

At least ten counts were recorded for this clone. The V gene is TRDV2, the J gene TRDJ1; D may be TRDD2 or TRDD3 (6 bases each). V was cut by 2 bases and J by 3 bases, with 24 bases left in between. The CDR3 contains 18 residues. Germline V gene data show CDR1 as GEAIGNYY and CDR2 as EKD. CDR3 sequence: CACDKLLPNLGLADKLIF. The DNA of the CDR3 is TGTGCCTGTGACAAACTCCTACCAAACCTGGGGCTCGCCGATAAACTCATCTTT.

Note on this clone: TCRdb has a much larger clone's protein, which differs at residue 15 from the translation of this DNA, likely because of a read error; what is shown is the protein translated from the DNA. The chain is built from TRDV2 and TRDJ1; 9 nucleotides agree with TRDD3. The CDR3 is 17 amino acids. Germline V gene lookup returns CDR1 GEAIGNYY and CDR2 EKD. The CDR3 here is CACDTVGDKTYTDKPIF. DNA of the CDR3: TGTGCCTGTGACACCGTGGGGGATAAAACGTACACCGATAAACCCATCTTT.

A remark on this clone: This DNA's translation and the protein TCRdb lists, from a much larger clone, do not match at residue 11, likely due to a read error; the protein shown is translated from the DNA. The chain recombines TRDV2 with TRDJ1; 8 bases are shared with TRDD3. Germline lookup yields CDR1 GEAIGNYY and CDR2 EKD. The CDR3 sequence is 17 residues long. J lost 1 base, V lost 4 bases, and 13 bases had no gene match. CDR3 sequence (DNA): TGTGCCTGTGATCTACTATCTGGGGGACCCTGCACCGATAAACTCATCTTT. Translating it yields CACDLLSGGPCTDKLIF.

This clone was seen ten or more times. This chain links TRDV2 with TRDJ1; 9 nucleotides agree with TRDD3. Per the germline V gene, CDR1 is GEAIGNYY and CDR2 is EKD. This CDR3 comprises 18 residues. Germline trimming cut 3 bases from V and 0 bases from J; bases unmatched to any gene: 13. CDR3 region: CACDPLLRTGGDTDKLIF. In nucleotides, the CDR3 is TGTGCCTGTGACCCTCTCCTACGTACTGGGGGAGACACCGATAAACTCATCTTT.

This clone was recorded a few times. The TCRdb protein, from a much larger clone, departs from this DNA's translation at residue 9, likely by read error; the protein shown derives from the DNA. The gene calls are TRDV2 and TRDJ1, with D maybe TRDD3 (5 bases). Trimming pared 0 bases from V and 0 bases from J, leaving 16 bases between. This CDR3 spans 17 amino acids. Germline loops: CDR1 GEAIGNYY, CDR2 EKD. CDR3 in amino acids: CACDTVGGEPDTDKLIF. CDR3 DNA sequence: TGTGCCTGTGACACCGTGGGTGGGGAACCCGACACCGATAAACTCATCTTT.

This clone was observed a handful of times. The protein TCRdb lists belongs to a much larger clone and differs from this DNA's translation at residue 4, which points to a read error; the protein shown is made from the DNA. The CDR3 region is CACGTAGTEQLGGTRQMFF. DNA for the CDR3: TGTGCCTGTGGCACCGCTGGAACCGAACAGCTGGGGGGGACCCGACAGATGTTTTTC. The chain uses TRDV2 and TRDJ3, with 7 nucleotides matching TRDD3. The CDR3 has 19 residues. Germline CDR1 is GEAIGNYY and CDR2 is EKD.

This clone was detected a few times. This sample also contains other DNA sequences that code for the same CDR3. CDR3 region: CACDPLLGRTDKLIF. CDR3 nucleotides: TGTGCCTGTGACCCTTTACTGGGGAGGACCGATAAACTCATCTTT. The rearrangement uses TRDV2 and TRDJ1; 7 bases map to TRDD3. The CDR3 runs to 15 residues. Trimming took 3 bases from V and 2 from J; bases not matched to a gene: 8. The germline gives CDR1 GEAIGNYY, CDR2 EKD.

This clone was seen a few times. A far larger clone is only one base removed, so a read error is likely. The chain couples TRDV2 to TRDJ1, with 9 positions matching TRDD3. From germline, CDR1 is GEAIGNYY and CDR2 EKD. The CDR3 is 16 amino acids. The CDR3 reads CACGTLGDLYTDKLIF. The CDR3 region has the DNA TGTGCCTGTGGCACCCTGGGGGATCTGTACACCGATAAACTCATCTTT.

This clone is labeled medium-sized. This sample includes further DNA sequences coding for the same CDR3. The V call is TRDV2, the J call TRDJ1; 13 bases align to TRDD3. The germline V gene encodes CDR1 GEAIGNYY and CDR2 EKD. V lost 2 bases, J lost 4 bases, and 9 bases stayed unmatched. This CDR3 has 17 amino acids. This chain's CDR3 is CACDSVLGDTRNDKLIF. The CDR3 DNA is TGTGCCTGTGACAGCGTACTGGGGGATACGCGAAACGATAAACTCATCTTT.

This clone is termed medium-sized. The identical CDR3 is also encoded by other nucleotide sequences in the sample. This chain joins TRDV2 and TRDJ1; 8 positions agree with TRDD3. This CDR3 has 18 amino acids. Germline loops: CDR1 GEAIGNYY, CDR2 EKD. The V and J ends lost 0 bases and 0 bases, in that order; junction bases with no gene match: 11. The CDR3 DNA reads TGTGCCTGTGACACCGTTGGGGATACAGTAGCCTACACCGATAAACTCATCTTT. It encodes CACDTVGDTVAYTDKLIF.

For this clone: A read error is the likely source, as a far larger clone sits one nucleotide away. Other DNA sequences in the same sample also yield this CDR3. The genes are TRDV2 and TRDJ1, with D hard to call. CDR3 size: 14 residues. Germline loops: CDR1 GEAIGNYY, CDR2 EKD. Here the CDR3 DNA reads TGTGCCTGTGACACCGCAGGAAACACCGATAAACTTATCTTT. Amino acids: CACDTAGNTDKLIF.

Relative to its sample, this clone is medium-sized (0.01 to 0.1%). This same CDR3 is encoded by further DNA sequences in the sample. J is TRDJ1 and V is TRDV2; D is uncertain. V was cut by 3 bases and J by 2 bases, with 9 bases left in between. CDR3 length equals 13 residues. Germline CDR1 and CDR2: GEAIGNYY and EKD. DNA of the CDR3: TGTGCCTGTGACGGGTTACTGACCGATAAACTCATCTTT. It encodes CACDGLLTDKLIF.